The next 9 T cell receptor beta chains were all read from a single sample in a study of response to subunit inactivated influenza vaccine. One entry per CDR3 protein, called by TCRdb with MiXCR from the RT-PCR reads. The table shows approximately 500,000 distinct CDR3 sequences, with approximately 12% occurring only once. Sequencing used PBMCs from blood, obtained about 40 days after vaccination. These receptors were collected from a man aged 50-60 years who received an inactivated influenza vaccine.

The CDR3 spells CASSYSDKREQYF. As DNA, the CDR3 is TGTGCCAGCAGTTACTCCGACAAACGCGAGCAGTACTTC. This sequence joins TRBV6-5 and TRBJ2-7; the D is unclear. Trimming shortened V by 0 bases and J by 6 bases, and 9 bases separated the two germline ends. Germline CDR1 and CDR2: MNHEY and SVGAGI. This CDR3 has 13 amino acids.

This clonotype has just a few counts. The V gene is TRBV12-3 or TRBV12-4, the J gene TRBJ2-7, with D perhaps TRBD1 (6 bases). Trimming shortened V by 4 bases and J by 4 bases, and 14 bases separated the two germline ends. CDR3 length: 14 residues. CDR3 protein: CASSSAGARYEQYF. The DNA of the CDR3 is TGTGCCAGCAGTTCAGCAGGGGCTCGATACGAGCAGTACTTC.

This clonotype was detected many times. In nucleotides, the CDR3 is TGCGCCAGCAGCTTGACGGTAGAGGCCTACGAGCAGTACTTC. This codes for CASSLTVEAYEQYF. This chain links TRBV5-1 with TRBJ2-7; D gene uncertain. V lost 1 base and J 2 bases, leaving 10 bases between the germline ends. Germline CDR1 SGHRS, CDR2 YFSETQ. The CDR3 length is 14 residues.

The CDR3 spells CASSQFGSSGNTIYF. In DNA, the CDR3 is TGTGCCAGCAGCCAATTTGGGTCCTCTGGAAACACCATATATTTT. The chain couples TRBV4-2 to TRBJ1-3; D not certain. The V gene's germline CDR1 is LGHNA and CDR2 YNFKEQ. This CDR3 is 15 amino acids long. The germline V and J ends were trimmed by 2 bases and 0 bases, with 8 bases remaining between them.

The chain employs TRBV5-1 and TRBJ2-3, with 9 bases aligning to TRBD2. In germline, CDR1 is SGHRS, CDR2 YFSETQ. CDR3 length: 15 amino acids. Unmatched junction bases numbered 11, after V lost 6 bases and J lost 6 bases. CDR3 nucleotide sequence: TGCGCCAGCAACCGAGCGGGGGGACCGGGGGATACGCAGTATTTT. It translates to CASNRAGGPGDTQYF.

J is TRBJ1-5 and V is TRBV12-3 or TRBV12-4, with D hard to call. V was pared by 1 base and J by 1 base, with 14 bases between. This CDR3 comprises 17 residues. The DNA of the CDR3 is TGTGCCAGCAGTTTAGGAGAAGGAAAAAGAAGCAATCAGCCCCAGCATTTT. As protein: CASSLGEGKRSNQPQHF.

This chain joins TRBV19 and TRBJ1-2, with TRBD1 matching over 7 bases. Trimming at V came to 5 bases and at J to 2 bases, leaving 11 bases not matched to a gene. Germline CDR1 is LNHDA and CDR2 is SQIVND (reference sequence). The CDR3 is 16 residues long. The CDR3 sequence is CASSGPGNRGNYGYTF. The CDR3 nucleotides read TGTGCCAGTAGTGGACCTGGGAACAGGGGAAACTATGGCTACACCTTC.

This clonotype was seen only a few times. The chain couples TRBV10-3 to TRBJ2-3; TRBD2 aligns across 8 bases. Germline CDR1 reads ENHRY; CDR2 reads SYGVKD. V gave up 0 bases and J gave up 5 bases; unmatched junction bases: 13. The CDR3 is 18 amino acids. DNA for the CDR3: TGTGCCATCAGTGAGTCCGGACTAGCTATTAGGCCTGGAGATACGCAGTATTTT. Protein: CAISESGLAIRPGDTQYF.

In its sample, this clonotype was seen a few times. The V gene is TRBV7-2, the J gene TRBJ2-7, with D possibly TRBD1 on 6 matching bases. Germline CDR1 reads SGHTA; CDR2 reads FQGNSA. V lost 0 bases and J lost 4, with 13 bases in between. CDR3 length: 15 residues. CDR3 sequence: CASSLAAGDPYEQYF. CDR3 nucleotides: TGTGCCAGCAGCTTAGCGGCAGGGGACCCATACGAGCAGTACTTC.